What follows is one T cell receptor (beta chain) and its context. Its antigen is unidentified. CDR3 length equals 14 residues. Germline V gene sequence: CDR1 MNHEY, CDR2 SVGEGT. V lost 5 bases and J 1 base, leaving 9 bases between the germline ends. Using immunoSEQ multiplex PCR, the repertoire was profiled, and TCRdb retains in-frame clones only, with some absent. The sample consists of about 120,000 clones, 80% to 90% of them appearing once. The data were obtained in a study of T cell responses to AZD1222 COVID-19 vaccine. Study context: Both about-4-week and about-12-week second-dose recipients were combined. Study results and caveats: Among vaccine-associated CD4 TCRs, coverage spanned spike, with dominance at 160-218 and 743-854. Variant regions that are unmutated are reportedly the target of nearly half of spike-specific TCRs. Donors, mostly white British, included more females; clonal diversity was possibly underestimated.

The receptor was isolated from an adult in good health. The V call is TRBV6-2 or TRBV6-3, the J call TRBJ1-5; D unclear. The material was peripheral blood, obtained on day 0 of AZD1222 vaccination. CDR3: CASSPLDSNQPQHF. The CDR3 coding sequence is TGTGCCAGCAGTCCCCTTGACAGCAATCAGCCCCAGCATTTT.